The 8 T cell receptor beta chains given below trace back to one sample, sequenced in a study of identical twins. TCRdb redid the calling of the 5' RACE reads with MiXCR, one entry per CDR3 protein. In the table there are 600,000 to 800,000 distinct CDR3 sequences, roughly 20% of which are singletons. These sequences were also reported in another study, on T cells expressing NK-cell markers.

The material sequenced was PBMCs. These receptors were obtained from a woman in her late teens or twenties in good health.

Comment on this clonotype: A single base separates this from a much larger clone, so it may be a read error. Likely a read error: the CDR3 ends without its conserved phenylalanine or tryptophan. The genes are TRBV20-1 and TRBJ2-1; TRBD1 matches at 8 bases. The CDR3 runs 13 residues. CDR1 and CDR2 from the germline V gene are DFQATT and SNEGSKA (reference sequence). V gave up 6 bases and J gave up 7 bases; unmatched junction bases: 8. The CDR3 bases are TGCAGTGCAGAACGGGACAGGAGAAATGAGCAGTTCATC. Translating gives CSAERDRRNEQFI.

The CDR3 loop reads CASSFWADTQYF. For the CDR3, the DNA is TGTGCCAGCAGTTTCTGGGCAGATACGCAGTATTTT. J is TRBJ2-3 and V is TRBV12-3 or TRBV12-4; D is uncertain. The CDR3 is made up of 12 amino acids. V was pared by 3 bases and J by 4 bases, with 5 bases between.

The chain combines TRBV5-1 with TRBJ1-2; 7 bases are shared with TRBD1. J gave up 4 bases and V 4 bases, and 4 bases lay outside the gene matches. CDR1 and CDR2 from the germline V gene are SGHRS and YFSETQ. The length of the CDR3 is 13 residues. CDR3 loop: CASSQTGVYGYTF. The CDR3 DNA follows: TGCGCCAGCAGCCAAACAGGGGTCTATGGCTACACCTTC.

The J gene is TRBJ2-1, the V gene TRBV5-1; perhaps TRBD1 as D (5 bases). The CDR3 contains 15 residues. The V gene's germline CDR1 is SGHRS and CDR2 YFSETQ. V lost 0 bases and J lost 3, with 10 bases in between. CDR3 bases: TGCGCCAGCAGCTTGGACAGGATTGACTACAATGAGCAGTTCTTC. Amino acids: CASSLDRIDYNEQFF.

This clonotype has a handful of counts. The chain joins TRBV29-1 to TRBJ2-3, with 8 bases fitting TRBD1. This CDR3 is built from 14 residues. The ends lost 8 bases at V and 4 bases at J; junction bases unmatched: 11. Germline V gives CDR1 SQVTM, CDR2 ANQGSEA. The CDR3: CSTRTGSGADTQYF. The DNA for the CDR3 is TGCAGCACCCGGACAGGGAGTGGGGCAGATACGCAGTATTTT.

This clonotype was found a few times. The rearrangement links TRBV20-1 to TRBJ2-5; 8 nucleotides line up with TRBD2. In germline, CDR1 is DFQATT, CDR2 SNEGSKA (reference sequence). V trimming: 5 bases; J trimming: 6 bases; junction bases outside the gene matches: 8. The CDR3 totals 13 residues. In DNA, the CDR3 is TGCAGTGCTCCCCCCACGGGGGGGAAGACCCAGTACTTC. Translated: CSAPPTGGKTQYF.

This clonotype has only a few counts. V is TRBV7-2 and J is TRBJ2-3; 8 bases line up with TRBD2. CDR3 size: 16 residues. V trimming: 5 bases; J trimming: 4 bases; junction bases outside the gene matches: 11. Germline CDR1 SGHTA, CDR2 FQGNSA. The CDR3 sequence is CASSPRLARESDTQYF. The CDR3 nucleotides read TGTGCCAGCAGCCCTCGACTAGCGAGAGAATCAGATACGCAGTATTTT.

The chain uses TRBV27 and TRBJ1-2; TRBD1 might be the D (5 bases). The V and J ends lost 4 bases and 0 bases respectively, with 6 bases between them. The CDR3 is 13 amino acids. The germline CDR1 and CDR2 sequences are MNHEY and SMNVEV (reference sequence). The CDR3 protein is CASSSGSNYGYTF. The DNA of the CDR3 is TGTGCCAGCAGTTCAGGGTCTAACTATGGCTACACCTTC.